These T cell receptor beta chains were read from a single sample in a study of cytomegalovirus exposure and HLA in healthy donors. Profiled with immunoSEQ multiplex PCR; TCRdb holds only in-frame clones, not every one. This table holds 150,000 to 200,000 clones, around 77% found once. The sequenced sample consisted of PBMCs. These receptors came from a woman between 40 and 55 years old in good health and CMV-seronegative. The CDR3 runs from the conserved cysteine through the conserved F or W. The D gene is left open where the match is weak. Expanded clones get a size class; other rows say once, few or many, or leave the size out.

j_call,d_call,clone_size,v_call,cdr3_aa,cdr3_nt
TRBJ1-1,-,-,TRBV11-2,CASSQGGAEAFF,TGTGCCAGCAGTCAAGGGGGGGCTGAAGCTTTCTTT
TRBJ2-3,TRBD2,-,TRBV2,CASRDGLAGFTDTQYF,TGTGCCAGCAGGGACGGACTAGCGGGGTTCACAGATACGCAGTATTTT
TRBJ2-1,-,-,TRBV7-9,CASSRYLQGEQFF,TGTGCCAGCTCCAGGTACTTACAGGGTGAGCAGTTCTTC
TRBJ2-7,TRBD1,-,TRBV5-1,CASSSGQGAHEQYF,TGCGCCAGCAGCTCGGGACAGGGGGCACACGAGCAGTACTTC
TRBJ2-5,TRBD1,-,TRBV6-1,CASSQGAETQYF,TGTGCCAGCAGTCAGGGGGCGGAGACCCAGTACTTC
TRBJ2-1,-,-,TRBV25-1,CASSEYSTSLSSYNEQFF,TGTGCCAGCAGTGAATATTCCACTAGCCTCAGCTCCTACAATGAGCAGTTCTTC
TRBJ2-2,-,-,TRBV27,CASSFRLASGELFF,TGTGCCAGCAGTTTTCGGCTAGCGTCCGGGGAGCTGTTTTTT
TRBJ1-1,-,-,TRBV5-1,CASSLAVQNTEAFF,TGCGCCAGCAGCTTGGCCGTACAGAACACTGAAGCTTTCTTT
TRBJ1-2,-,few,TRBV6-1,CASSEGGRTYGYTF,TGTGCCAGCAGTGAAGGCGGGCGAACCTATGGCTACACCTTC
TRBJ2-4,TRBD1,-,TRBV6-5,CASSYSNSQGVNIQYF,TGTGCCAGCAGTTACTCGAACAGCCAGGGGGTAAACATTCAGTACTTC
TRBJ2-7,-,-,TRBV2,CASSDYYEQYF,TGTGCCAGCAGTGATTACTACGAGCAGTACTTC
TRBJ2-2,-,-,TRBV15,CATSRDVANTGELFF,TGTGCCACCAGCAGAGATGTCGCGAACACCGGGGAGCTGTTTTTT
TRBJ2-7,TRBD2,-,TRBV7-3,CASSLLPPPSGSSAEQYF,TGTGCCAGCAGCTTACTCCCCCCTCCTAGCGGGAGTTCTGCCGAGCAGTACTTC
TRBJ2-7,TRBD2,once,TRBV6-5,CASSFRGSGRFYEQYF,TGTGCCAGCAGTTTCCGGGGTAGCGGGAGGTTCTACGAGCAGTACTTC
TRBJ2-3,-,-,TRBV11-1,CASSLGLLAADTQYF,TGTGCCAGCAGCTTAGGTCTGCTAGCAGCCGATACGCAGTATTTT
TRBJ2-3,-,-,TRBV9,CASSVVGLSDTQYF,TGTGCCAGCAGCGTCGTTGGACTTTCAGATACGCAGTATTTT
TRBJ1-5,TRBD1,-,TRBV6-4,CASSVTGQGNQPQHF,TGTGCCAGCAGCGTGACGGGACAGGGAAATCAGCCCCAGCATTTT
TRBJ1-1,-,once,TRBV6-6,CAGWIGGTEAFF,TGTGCCGGCTGGATCGGAGGGACTGAAGCTTTCTTT
TRBJ2-7,TRBD2,-,TRBV7-9,CASSRLAGGDEQYF,TGTGCCAGCAGCCGGTTAGCGGGAGGGGACGAGCAGTACTTC
TRBJ2-7,-,-,TRBV30,CAWSGVLTSSYEQYF,TGTGCCTGGAGCGGAGTTTTAACTAGCTCCTACGAGCAGTACTTC
TRBJ1-2,-,once,TRBV18,CASSPNREGYTF,TGTGCCAGCTCACCCAACAGGGAGGGCTACACCTTC